The sequence of this TCR beta chain was determined in a study of high-grade serous ovarian cancer treatment subgroups. Assay: immunoSEQ multiplex PCR; the TCRdb copy retains only in-frame clones and omits some. This table has 8,500 to 9,500 clones, about 88% appearing once. Tumor samples were obtained before definitive surgery or chemotherapy. The specimen sequenced was tumor tissue. This TCR was recovered from a human donor with high-grade serous ovarian cancer.

DNA for the CDR3: TGTGCCAGCAGCTTAGGGGACGGGAGCTCCTACGAGCAGTACTTC. Its protein is CASSLGDGSSYEQYF. V usage is TRBV7-8 and J usage is TRBJ2-7; weak D call: TRBD2 (6 bases). The CDR3 runs to 15 residues. CDR1 SGHVS and CDR2 FQNEAQ come from the germline V gene. The V gene lost 1 base and the J gene lost 0 bases, with 10 bases spanning the gap. Based on the CDR3 plus reference TRBV7-8 and TRBJ2-7, the full variable domain is GAGVSQSPRYKVAKRGQDVALRCDPISGHVSLFWYQQALGQGPEFLTYFQNEAQLDKSGLPSDRFFAERPEGSVSTLKIQRTQQEDSAVYLCASSLGDGSSYEQYFGPGTRLTVT.